This TCR beta chain was sequenced during a study of vaccination and CD4 T cells after COVID-19. This CDR3 region has 13 residues. Germline CDR1 is LNHDA and CDR2 is SQIVND (reference sequence). The germline V and J ends were trimmed by 1 base and 4 bases, with 7 bases remaining between them. Cultured CD4+ T cells had their DNA profiled by the Oncomine TCR Beta short-read assay. TCRdb re-called the PCR reads through MiXCR, storing one row per CDR3 protein. Among some 8,400 distinct CDR3 sequences listed, about 61% were seen once. Only one count was recorded for this clonotype. Its antigen is unknown. Described treatment: roughly 10-day PBMC culture with coronavirus spike peptide pools or control peptides (ViraFEST assay). Positive PCR dates spanned March to December 2020, predating US Alpha, Beta and Delta variants.

The specimen sequenced was CD4+ T cells from blood, cultured in vitro. This receptor was identified in a human donor who had recovered from COVID-19. The V call is TRBV19, the J call TRBJ2-5; D call uncertain. CDR3 nucleotides: TGTGCCAGTAGTATAGTAGTCGCAGAGACCCAGTACTTC. Encoded protein: CASSIVVAETQYF.